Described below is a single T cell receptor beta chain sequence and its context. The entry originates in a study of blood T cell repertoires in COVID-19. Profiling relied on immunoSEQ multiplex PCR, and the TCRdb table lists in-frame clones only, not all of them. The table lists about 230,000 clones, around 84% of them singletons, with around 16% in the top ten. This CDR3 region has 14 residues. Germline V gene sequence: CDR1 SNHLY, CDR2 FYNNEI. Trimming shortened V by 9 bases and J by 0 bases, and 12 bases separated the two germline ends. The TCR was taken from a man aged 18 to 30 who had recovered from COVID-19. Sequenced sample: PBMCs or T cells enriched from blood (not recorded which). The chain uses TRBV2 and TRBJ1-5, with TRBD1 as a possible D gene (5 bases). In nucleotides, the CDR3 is TGTGCCAGAAGATGGACAAATAGCAATCAGCCCCAGCATTTT. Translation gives CARRWTNSNQPQHF.